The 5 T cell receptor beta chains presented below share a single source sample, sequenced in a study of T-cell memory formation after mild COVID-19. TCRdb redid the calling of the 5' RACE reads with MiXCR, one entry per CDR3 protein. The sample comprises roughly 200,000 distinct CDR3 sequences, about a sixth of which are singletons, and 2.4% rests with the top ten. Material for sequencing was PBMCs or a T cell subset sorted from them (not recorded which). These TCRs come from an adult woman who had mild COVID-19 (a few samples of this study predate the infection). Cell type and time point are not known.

CDR3 sequence reads: CSGEDTEAFF. In DNA form, the CDR3 reads TGCAGCGGGGAGGACACTGAAGCTTTCTTT. The chain links TRBV29-1 to TRBJ1-1; no definite D call. Germline loops: CDR1 SQVTM, CDR2 ANQGSEA. The CDR3 covers 10 residues. Between the trimmed V and J ends, which lost 7 bases and 3 bases, there was a span of 6 bases. Using reference TRBV29-1 and TRBJ1-1 for the parts outside the CDR3, the full variable domain is SAVISQKPSRDICQRGTSLTIQCQVDSQVTMMFWYRQQPGQSLTLIATANQGSEATYESGFVIDKFPISRPNLTFSTLTVSNMSPEDSSIYLCSGEDTEAFFGQGTRLTVV.

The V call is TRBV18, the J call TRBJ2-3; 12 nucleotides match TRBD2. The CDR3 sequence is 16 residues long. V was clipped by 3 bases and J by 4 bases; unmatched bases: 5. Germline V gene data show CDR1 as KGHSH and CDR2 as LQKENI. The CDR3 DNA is TGTGCCAGCTCACCGGTTGGACTAGCGGGGTCAGATACGCAGTATTTT. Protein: CASSPVGLAGSDTQYF.

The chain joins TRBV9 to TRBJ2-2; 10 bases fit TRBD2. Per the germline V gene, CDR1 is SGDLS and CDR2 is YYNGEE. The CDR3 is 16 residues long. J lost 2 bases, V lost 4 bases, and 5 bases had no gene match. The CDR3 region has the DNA TGTGCCAGCAGCCCCCAGCGGGAGGGCAACACCGGGGAGCTGTTTTTT. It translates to CASSPQREGNTGELFF.

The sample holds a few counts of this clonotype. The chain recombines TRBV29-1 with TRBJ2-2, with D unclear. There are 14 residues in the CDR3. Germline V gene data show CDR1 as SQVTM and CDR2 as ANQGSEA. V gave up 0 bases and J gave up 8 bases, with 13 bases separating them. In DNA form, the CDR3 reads TGCAGCGTTGAAGACTGGAAAGGGATGGGGGAGCTGTTTTTT. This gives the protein CSVEDWKGMGELFF.

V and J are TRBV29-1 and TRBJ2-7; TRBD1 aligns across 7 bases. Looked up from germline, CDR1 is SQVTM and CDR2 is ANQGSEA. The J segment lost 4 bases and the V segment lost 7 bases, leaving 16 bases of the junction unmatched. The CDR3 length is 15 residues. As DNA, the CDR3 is TGCAGCGCCTGCCAGTCACAGGGGCCGCGGTACGAGCAGTACTTC. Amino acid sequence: CSACQSQGPRYEQYF.